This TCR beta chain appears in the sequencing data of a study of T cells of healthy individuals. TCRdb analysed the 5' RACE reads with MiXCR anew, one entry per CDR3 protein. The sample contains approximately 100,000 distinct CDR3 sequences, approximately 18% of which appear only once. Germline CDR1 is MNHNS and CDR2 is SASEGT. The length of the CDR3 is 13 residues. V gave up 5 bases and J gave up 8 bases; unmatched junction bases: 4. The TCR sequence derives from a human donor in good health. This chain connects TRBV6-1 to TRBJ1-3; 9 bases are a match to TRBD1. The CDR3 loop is CASSPRQGDTIYF. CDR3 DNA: TGTGCCAGCAGTCCGCGACAGGGGGACACCATATATTTT.